A selection of T cell receptor beta chains follows, all from one sample in a study of Graves' ophthalmopathy and Graves' hyperthyroidism. TCRdb processed the multiplex PCR reads anew with MiXCR; each CDR3 protein has one entry. The sample consists of about half a million distinct CDR3 sequences, under 15% of them appearing once. The sequenced sample was blood. These receptors all come from a woman between 25 and 40 years old with Graves' ophthalmopathy. CDR3s include the opening cysteine and the closing phenylalanine or tryptophan. Fields, in order: V gene, clone size, D gene, J gene, CDR3 DNA, CDR3 protein. The D gene is left open where the match is weak. Rows may omit the clone size; those that give it use once, few, many or a size class.

V: TRBV6-1
size: .
D: TRBD2
J: TRBJ2-2
DNA: TGTGCCAGCAGGAAACTAGCGGGGGGGACCGGGGAGCTGTTTTTT
CDR3: CASRKLAGGTGELFF

V: TRBV27
size: .
D: .
J: TRBJ1-5
DNA: TGTGCCAGCAGTTTAAGTGGGAGACAGCCCCAGCGTTTT
CDR3: CASSLSGRQPQRF

V: TRBV30
size: many
D: .
J: TRBJ2-2
DNA: TGTGCCTGGAGTGTGGATAACACCGGGGAGCTGTTTTTT
CDR3: CAWSVDNTGELFF

V: TRBV15
size: many
D: .
J: TRBJ2-4
DNA: TGTGCCACCAGCAGATCCCCGGACAGAGCCAAAAACATTCAGTACTTC
CDR3: CATSRSPDRAKNIQYF

V: TRBV27
size: many
D: .
J: TRBJ2-7
DNA: TGTGCCAGCACCAGGGGTAGCGAGCAGTACTTC
CDR3: CASTRGSEQYF

V: TRBV7-9
size: .
D: TRBD1
J: TRBJ2-7
DNA: TGTGCCAGCAGCCCGGGGTGGCAGGGGGCGTACGAGCAGTACTTC
CDR3: CASSPGWQGAYEQYF

V: TRBV12-3/TRBV12-4
size: many
D: .
J: TRBJ2-7
DNA: TGTGCCAGCATCGGGCCACAATCTTACGAGCAGTACTTC
CDR3: CASIGPQSYEQYF

V: TRBV4-2
size: .
D: .
J: TRBJ2-7
DNA: TGTGCCAGCAGCCAAGAGTGGGCGGCAGTCTCCTACGAGCAGTACTTC
CDR3: CASSQEWAAVSYEQYF

V: TRBV2
size: many
D: TRBD1
J: TRBJ1-1
DNA: TGTGCCAGCAGTGAAGCGGTCGCGGGCAGGGGGCGGGACACTGAAGCTTTCTTT
CDR3: CASSEAVAGRGRDTEAFF

V: TRBV4-1
size: few
D: TRBD1
J: TRBJ2-7
DNA: TGCGCCAGCAGCCAACTGGGTGACAGGGGTCACGAGCAGTACTTC
CDR3: CASSQLGDRGHEQYF

V: TRBV18
size: once
D: .
J: TRBJ2-3
DNA: TGTGCCAGCTCACCTAACAGGGATACGCAGTATTTT
CDR3: CASSPNRDTQYF

V: TRBV28
size: many
D: TRBD1
J: TRBJ1-2
DNA: TGTGCCAGCAGTGCGTCCGGGACAGGGGGCGTCTATGGCTACACCTTC
CDR3: CASSASGTGGVYGYTF

V: TRBV12-3/TRBV12-4
size: many
D: .
J: TRBJ1-1
DNA: TGTGCCAGCAGTTTAGTGAGGACTGAAGCTTTCTTT
CDR3: CASSLVRTEAFF

V: TRBV7-6
size: many
D: TRBD1
J: TRBJ1-5
DNA: TGTGCCAGCAGCTTAGCTCAGGGGGTGGATCAGCCCCAGCATTTT
CDR3: CASSLAQGVDQPQHF

V: TRBV7-6
size: many
D: .
J: TRBJ2-5
DNA: TGTGCCAGCAGCTTTGGGGGGACTGGCACCCAAGAGACCCAGTACTTC
CDR3: CASSFGGTGTQETQYF

V: TRBV29-1
size: many
D: .
J: TRBJ1-5
DNA: TGCAGCGTTGAAGACACCGTTAATCAGCCCCAGCATTTT
CDR3: CSVEDTVNQPQHF

V: TRBV28
size: many
D: .
J: TRBJ2-7
DNA: TGTGCCAGCAGTCTCCGGGGGGCACGGGAGCAGTACTTC
CDR3: CASSLRGAREQYF

V: TRBV4-2
size: .
D: .
J: TRBJ1-1
DNA: TGTGCCAGCAGCGAGCAGGCGAACACTGAAGCTTTCTTT
CDR3: CASSEQANTEAFF

V: TRBV29-1
size: many
D: .
J: TRBJ2-7
DNA: TGCAGCGTCTCGGGCAGATCCTACGAGCAGTACTTC
CDR3: CSVSGRSYEQYF

V: TRBV20-1
size: many
D: TRBD1
J: TRBJ1-1
DNA: TGCAGTGCTAGTATAGACAGGGCGAACACTGAAGCTTTCTTT
CDR3: CSASIDRANTEAFF

V: TRBV5-1
size: many
D: TRBD2
J: TRBJ2-2
DNA: TGCGCCAGCAGCTTGACGGCGGGGGGCCTACCGAACACCGGGGAGCTGTTTTTT
CDR3: CASSLTAGGLPNTGELFF

V: TRBV6-1
size: many
D: .
J: TRBJ1-5
DNA: TGTGCCAGCAGTGCCTTTAGAGCTAGCAATCAGCCCCAGCATTTT
CDR3: CASSAFRASNQPQHF

V: TRBV5-1
size: many
D: .
J: TRBJ2-7
DNA: TGCGCCAGCACCTTGCGGGATGGGACTCGCGAGCAGTACTTC
CDR3: CASTLRDGTREQYF

V: TRBV7-7
size: many
D: .
J: TRBJ2-5
DNA: TGTGCTAGCAGCTTAGAGGCGGGAAGGGAAGAGACCCAGTACTTC
CDR3: CASSLEAGREETQYF